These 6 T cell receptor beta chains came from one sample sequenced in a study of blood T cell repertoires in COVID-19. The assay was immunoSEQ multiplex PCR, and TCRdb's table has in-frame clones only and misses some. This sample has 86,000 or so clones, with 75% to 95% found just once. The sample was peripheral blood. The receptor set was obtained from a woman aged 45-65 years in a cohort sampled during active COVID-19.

The CDR3 loop reads CASSRIIGLAGEQFF. The CDR3 DNA reads as TGTGCCAGCAGCCGTATTATCGGACTAGCGGGAGAGCAGTTCTTC. The J gene is TRBJ2-1, the V gene TRBV7-2, with 12 positions matching TRBD2. The CDR3 sequence is 15 residues long. V dropped 5 bases and J dropped 10; count of bases not matched to a gene: 9. From germline, CDR1 is SGHTA and CDR2 FQGNSA.

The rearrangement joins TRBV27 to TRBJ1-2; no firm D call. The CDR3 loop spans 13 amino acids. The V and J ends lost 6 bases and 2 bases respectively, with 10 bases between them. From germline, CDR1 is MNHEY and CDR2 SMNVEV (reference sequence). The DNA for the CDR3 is TGTGCCAGCAGGAGAGGAGAGAACTATGGCTACACCTTC. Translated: CASRRGENYGYTF.

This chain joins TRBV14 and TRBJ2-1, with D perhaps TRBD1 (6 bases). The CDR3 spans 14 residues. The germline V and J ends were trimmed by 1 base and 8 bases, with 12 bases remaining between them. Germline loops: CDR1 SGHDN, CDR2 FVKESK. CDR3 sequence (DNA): TGTGCCAGCAGCCAAGTGGGGGCATTACATGAGCAGTTCTTC. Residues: CASSQVGALHEQFF.

The CDR3 DNA follows: TGTGCCAGCTCACCCGAGACAGGGGCAGACTATGGCTACACCTTC. This sequence encodes CASSPETGADYGYTF. The J gene is TRBJ1-2, the V gene TRBV18, with 8 positions matching TRBD1. CDR3 length: 15 residues. Trimming cost V 3 bases and J 3 bases; bases outside gene matches: 6. Germline-derived CDR1 and CDR2 are KGHSH and LQKENI.

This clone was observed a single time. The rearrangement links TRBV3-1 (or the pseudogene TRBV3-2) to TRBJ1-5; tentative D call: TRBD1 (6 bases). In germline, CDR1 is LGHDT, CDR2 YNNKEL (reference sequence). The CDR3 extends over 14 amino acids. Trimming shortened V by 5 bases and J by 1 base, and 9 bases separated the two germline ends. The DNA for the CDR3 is TGTGCCAGCAGCTCACAGGGAAGCAATCAGCCCCAGCATTTT. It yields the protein CASSSQGSNQPQHF.

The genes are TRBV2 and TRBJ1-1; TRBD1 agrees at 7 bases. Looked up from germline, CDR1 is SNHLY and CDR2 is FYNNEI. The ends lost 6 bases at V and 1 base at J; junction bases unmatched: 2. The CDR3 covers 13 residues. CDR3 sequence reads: CASSWTGNTEAFF. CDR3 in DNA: TGTGCCAGCAGCTGGACAGGGAACACTGAAGCTTTCTTT.